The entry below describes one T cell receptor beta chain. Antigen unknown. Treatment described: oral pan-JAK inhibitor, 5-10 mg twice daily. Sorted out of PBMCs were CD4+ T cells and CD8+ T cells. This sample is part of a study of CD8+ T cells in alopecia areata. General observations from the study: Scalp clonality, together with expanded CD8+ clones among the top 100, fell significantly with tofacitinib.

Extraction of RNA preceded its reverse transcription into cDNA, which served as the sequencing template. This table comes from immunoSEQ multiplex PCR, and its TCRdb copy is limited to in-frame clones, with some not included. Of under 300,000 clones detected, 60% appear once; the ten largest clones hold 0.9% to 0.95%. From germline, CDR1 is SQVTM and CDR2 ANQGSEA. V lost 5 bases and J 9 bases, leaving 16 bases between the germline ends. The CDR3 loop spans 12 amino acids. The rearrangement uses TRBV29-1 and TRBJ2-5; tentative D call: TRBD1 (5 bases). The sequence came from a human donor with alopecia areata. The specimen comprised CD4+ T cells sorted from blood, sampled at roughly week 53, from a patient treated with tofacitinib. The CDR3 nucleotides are TGCAGCGTTCCGGACACTGGCAGGGCCCAGTACTTC. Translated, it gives CSVPDTGRAQYF. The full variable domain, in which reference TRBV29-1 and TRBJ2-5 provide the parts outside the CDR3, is SAVISQKPSRDICQRGTSLTIQCQVDSQVTMMFWYRQQPGQSLTLIATANQGSEATYESGFVIDKFPISRPNLTFSTLTVSNMSPEDSSIYLCSVPDTGRAQYFGPGTRLLVL.